This TCR beta chain was obtained from a study of cytomegalovirus exposure and HLA in healthy donors. A remark on this clone: Antigen: not known.

V dropped 6 bases and J dropped 8; count of bases not matched to a gene: 1. Germline CDR1 and CDR2: MDHEN and SYDVKM. The CDR3 is 11 amino acids. Study findings and constraints: Three chains linked to CMV were shown in vitro to be specific for CMV antigens. High sensitivity and specificity were reportedly achieved when the classifier diagnosed cytomegalovirus status.

The study ran its PCR with 60 Vbeta and 13 Jbeta primers. Only in-frame clones appear in the TCRdb table, and some are missing; sequencing was by immunoSEQ multiplex PCR. The sample lists 35,000 to 55,000 clones; approximately 72% were seen once. The chain carries TRBV28 and TRBJ1-1; 9 bases agree with TRBD1. The TCR comes from a woman aged 25-40 years in good health and CMV-seronegative. Sequencing input: PBMCs. The CDR3 bases are TGTGCCAGCAGAGGACAGGGGGAAGCTTTCTTT. This codes for CASRGQGEAFF. The full variable domain, with the rest looked up from reference TRBV28 and TRBJ1-1, is DVKVTQSSRYLVKRTGEKVFLECVQDMDHENMFWYRQDPGLGLRLIYFSYDVKMKEKGDIPEGYSVSREKKERFSLILESASTNQTSMYLCASRGQGEAFFGQGTRLTVV.